The 24 T cell receptor beta chains given below trace back to one sample, sequenced in a study of blood T cell repertoires in COVID-19. Clones were sequenced by immunoSEQ multiplex PCR, and TCRdb holds only the in-frame ones, with some missing. The table shows about 55,000 clones, with 88% occurring only once. The source material was peripheral blood. These receptors came from a man between 60 and 75 years old with active COVID-19.

The chain has TRBV7-9 and TRBJ2-6; D perhaps matches TRBD1 (5 bases). V dropped 2 bases and J dropped 1 base, with 12 bases sitting between them. The CDR3 is 17 amino acids. CDR1 and CDR2 (germline): SEHNR, FQNEAQ (reference sequence). CDR3 DNA sequence: TGTGCCAGCAGCTTAAGCCAGGGATATTCTGGGGCCAACGTCCTGACTTTC. This encodes CASSLSQGYSGANVLTF.

The chain recombines TRBV3-1 (or the pseudogene TRBV3-2) with TRBJ1-6; no clear D. The CDR3 has 13 amino acids. Germline CDR1 reads LGHDT; CDR2 reads YNNKEL (reference sequence). Trimming cost V 5 bases and J 7 bases, with 9 bases left between them. The DNA for the CDR3 is TGTGCCAGCAGCAACGGGGAAAATTCACCCCTCCACTTT. It encodes CASSNGENSPLHF.

Only a few counts were recorded for this clone. The V and J genes are TRBV9 and TRBJ2-1; 7 bases fit TRBD2. V lost 4 bases to trimming and J lost 5 bases; unmatched junction nucleotides: 3. Per the germline V gene, CDR1 is SGDLS and CDR2 is YYNGEE. This CDR3 comprises 13 residues. CDR3 coding DNA: TGTGCCAGCAGCAGCGGGACCCACAATGAGCAGTTCTTC. Encoded protein: CASSSGTHNEQFF.

V gene TRBV23-1 combines with J gene TRBJ2-5; 8 bases fit TRBD2. TRBV23-1 is sorted into the ORF group, with uncertain function. CDR3 length equals 14 residues. Losses at the gene ends were 6 bases for V and 6 bases for J; bases not matched to a gene: 9. CDR3 sequence reads: CASSRLAKGKTQYF. In DNA, the CDR3 is TGCGCCAGCAGCCGACTAGCGAAAGGGAAGACCCAGTACTTC.

This chain connects TRBV7-9 to TRBJ1-1, with D perhaps TRBD1 (5 bases). The V gene lost 5 bases and the J gene lost 1 base, with 11 bases spanning the gap. Germline assignment: CDR1 SEHNR and CDR2 FQNEAQ (reference sequence). The CDR3 spans 14 residues. CDR3 sequence reads: CASSPDTGNTEAFF. The CDR3 DNA reads as TGTGCCAGCAGCCCTGATACAGGGAACACTGAAGCTTTCTTT.

This sequence joins TRBV29-1 and TRBJ1-5; TRBD1 matches at 8 bases. CDR1 and CDR2 (germline): SQVTM, ANQGSEA. This CDR3 spans 17 amino acids. V was pared by 0 bases and J by 6 bases, with 13 bases of the junction left unmatched. CDR3: CSVEDLEKTGAGQPQHF. CDR3 nucleotides: TGCAGCGTTGAAGATCTTGAGAAGACAGGGGCCGGTCAGCCCCAGCATTTT.

The rearrangement links TRBV7-9 to TRBJ2-5, with D perhaps matching TRBD1 (6 bases). Between the trimmed V and J ends, which lost 5 bases and 4 bases, there was a span of 14 bases. Germline CDR1 reads SEHNR; CDR2 reads FQNEAQ (reference sequence). There are 14 residues in the CDR3. CDR3 in amino acids: CASSEGVSGETQYF. DNA of the CDR3: TGTGCCAGCAGCGAGGGGGTGAGCGGAGAGACCCAGTACTTC.

V usage is TRBV4-1 and J usage is TRBJ1-6; D perhaps matches TRBD1 (6 bases). Trimming shortened V by 3 bases and J by 7 bases, and 16 bases separated the two germline ends. CDR1 is MGHRA and CDR2 is YSYEKL in the germline V gene. The CDR3 extends over 16 amino acids. CDR3 sequence reads: CASSHSELRGNSPLHF. The CDR3 coding sequence is TGCGCCAGCAGCCACTCGGAGCTAAGGGGGAATTCACCCCTCCACTTT.

This sequence joins TRBV9 and TRBJ2-3; TRBD2 might be the D (5 bases). Germline V gene lookup returns CDR1 SGDLS and CDR2 YYNGEE. This CDR3 comprises 14 residues. The V gene lost 5 bases and the J gene lost 6 bases, with 16 bases spanning the gap. Written as DNA, the CDR3 is TGTGCCAGCAGGGGCAGTTTGGGAGACGATACGCAGTATTTT. It codes for CASRGSLGDDTQYF.

This chain uses TRBV2 with TRBJ2-6, with D unclear. Germline V lookup: CDR1 SNHLY, CDR2 FYNNEI. Between the trimmed V and J ends, which lost 7 bases and 0 bases, there was a span of 16 bases. The CDR3 length is 17 residues. Written as DNA, the CDR3 is TGTGCCAGCAAGAGCCCAGGCACGTACTCTGGGGCCAACGTCCTGACTTTC. Its protein product is CASKSPGTYSGANVLTF.

This chain joins TRBV7-9 and TRBJ2-5, with a weak D call TRBD1 (5 bases). The germline V gene encodes CDR1 SEHNR and CDR2 FQNEAQ (reference sequence). CDR3 length equals 13 residues. V was clipped by 1 base and J by 2 bases, with 5 bases between them. The CDR3 reads CASSLGQQETQYF. In nucleotides, the CDR3 is TGTGCCAGCAGCTTAGGACAGCAAGAGACCCAGTACTTC.

This rearrangement joins TRBV6-5 to TRBJ2-1; possibly TRBD2 for D (6 bases). The V and J ends lost 0 bases and 6 bases respectively, with 12 bases between them. This CDR3 has 15 residues. The germline V gene encodes CDR1 MNHEY and CDR2 SVGAGI. The CDR3 DNA is TGTGCCAGCAGTTACTCGGGGGGTAGTAGCAATGAGCAGTTCTTC. It encodes CASSYSGGSSNEQFF.

The V and J genes are TRBV18 and TRBJ2-5; the D is unclear. This CDR3 has 13 amino acids. V was shortened by 5 bases and J by 0 bases, with 7 bases between the two germline ends. Germline V gives CDR1 KGHSH, CDR2 LQKENI. CDR3 protein: CASSSTNQETQYF. In nucleotides, the CDR3 is TGTGCCAGCTCATCTACTAACCAAGAGACCCAGTACTTC.

This chain links TRBV5-1 with TRBJ2-2; 9 nucleotides agree with TRBD1. CDR3 length: 15 residues. Losses at the gene ends were 1 base for V and 3 bases for J; bases not matched to a gene: 1. CDR1 and CDR2 (germline): SGHRS, YFSETQ. This CDR3 is CASSLTGGDTGELFF. CDR3 nucleotide sequence: TGCGCCAGCAGCTTGACAGGGGGCGACACCGGGGAGCTGTTTTTT. The whole variable domain, filled in from reference TRBV5-1 and TRBJ2-2, reads KAGVTQTPRYLIKTRGQQVTLSCSPISGHRSVSWYQQTPGQGLQFLFEYFSETQRNKGNFPGRFSGRQFSNSRSEMNVSTLELGDSALYLCASSLTGGDTGELFFGEGSRLTVL.

This chain joins TRBV3-1 (or the pseudogene TRBV3-2) and TRBJ1-2; D is ambiguous. This CDR3 comprises 18 residues. CDR1 is LGHDT and CDR2 is YNNKEL in the germline V gene (reference sequence). Trimming removed 0 bases at V and 4 bases at J, with 21 bases between. The CDR3, as DNA: TGTGCCAGCAGCCAAGATAAGGGAGGGCGAGGGTTAGGCTATGGCTACACCTTC. It yields the protein CASSQDKGGRGLGYGYTF.

Only a few counts were recorded for this clone. The chain joins TRBV7-9 to TRBJ2-7; the match to TRBD1 covers 10 bases. From germline, CDR1 is SEHNR and CDR2 FQNEAQ (reference sequence). This CDR3 is built from 14 residues. Trimming removed 3 bases from V and 6 bases from J; junction bases left unmatched: 5. Here the CDR3 reads CASSFPGQGGEQYF. The CDR3 region has the DNA TGTGCCAGCAGCTTTCCCGGACAGGGGGGCGAGCAGTACTTC.

The CDR3 nucleotides are TGTGCCAGCTCACCACTCTCAGGGGTCGAGCAGTACTTC. Protein product: CASSPLSGVEQYF. The chain is built from TRBV18 and TRBJ2-7; D may be TRBD1 (6 bases). The V gene lost 1 base and the J gene lost 6 bases, with 10 bases spanning the gap. CDR1 is KGHSH and CDR2 is LQKENI in the germline V gene. The CDR3 runs 13 residues. Drawing the rest from reference TRBV18 and TRBJ2-7, the complete variable domain is NAGVMQNPRHLVRRRGQEARLRCSPMKGHSHVYWYRQLPEEGLKFMVYLQKENIIDESGMPKERFSAEFPKEGPSILRIQQVVRGDSAAYFCASSPLSGVEQYFGPGTRLTVT.

The V gene is TRBV19, the J gene TRBJ2-1; the match to TRBD2 covers 7 bases. Germline V gives CDR1 LNHDA, CDR2 SQIVND (reference sequence). The CDR3 spans 15 residues. V lost 5 bases to trimming and J lost 4 bases; unmatched junction nucleotides: 8. The CDR3 DNA follows: TGTGCCAGTAGTCACCCAGCGGGGACTTACAATGAGCAGTTCTTC. Its protein product is CASSHPAGTYNEQFF.

The V call is TRBV4-1, the J call TRBJ2-1, with 10 bases identical to TRBD2. After removal of 3 bases from V and 4 bases from J, the junction contained 3 bases not matched to a gene. The CDR3 spans 15 residues. Looked up from germline, CDR1 is MGHRA and CDR2 is YSYEKL. DNA for the CDR3: TGCGCCAGCAGCCACCCGACTAGCGGGTACAATGAGCAGTTCTTC. As protein: CASSHPTSGYNEQFF.

The chain uses TRBV18 and TRBJ2-5, with D tentatively TRBD2 (6 bases). CDR3 length: 13 residues. In germline, CDR1 is KGHSH, CDR2 LQKENI. V was shortened by 6 bases and J by 7 bases, with 15 bases between the two germline ends. This CDR3 reads CASSLRDLGTQYF. CDR3 nucleotides: TGTGCCAGCTCCCTACGGGACTTGGGGACCCAGTACTTC.

This chain joins TRBV10-3 and TRBJ2-7; 10 bases are a match to TRBD1. The V segment lost 2 bases and the J segment 2 bases; nucleotides outside the gene matches: 9. The CDR3 covers 17 residues. Germline V lookup: CDR1 ENHRY, CDR2 SYGVKD. CDR3 nucleotides: TGTGCCATCAGTGAGCCTCGGAGGGGACAGGGGACCTACGAGCAGTACTTC. It translates to CAISEPRRGQGTYEQYF.

The gene calls are TRBV2 and TRBJ2-7, with TRBD1 identical over 9 bases. The J segment lost 5 bases and the V segment lost 3 bases, leaving 8 bases of the junction unmatched. This CDR3 region has 15 residues. The germline CDR1 and CDR2 sequences are SNHLY and FYNNEI. CDR3 protein: CASSDAGQGINEQYF. The CDR3 region has the DNA TGTGCCAGCAGTGACGCGGGACAGGGAATAAACGAGCAGTACTTC. Full variable domain (remainder filled in from reference TRBV2 and TRBJ2-7): EPEVTQTPSHQVTQMGQEVILRCVPISNHLYFYWYRQILGQKVEFLVSFYNNEISEKSEIFDDQFSVERPDGSNFTLKIRSTKLEDSAMYFCASSDAGQGINEQYFGPGTRLTVT.

The chain has TRBV6-1 and TRBJ1-2; 7 bases agree with TRBD1. The V segment lost 1 base and the J segment 8 bases; nucleotides outside the gene matches: 7. Germline lookup yields CDR1 MNHNS and CDR2 SASEGT. The CDR3 spans 14 residues. The CDR3 DNA is TGTGCCAGCAGTGAAGTACAGACAGGGTTAGGCTACACCTTC. Translating gives CASSEVQTGLGYTF.

The rearrangement uses TRBV4-2 and TRBJ2-4; 9 bases match TRBD2. Germline CDR1 reads LGHNA; CDR2 reads YNFKEQ. The CDR3 loop spans 18 amino acids. Unmatched junction bases numbered 6, after V lost 0 bases and J lost 0 bases. This chain's CDR3 is CASSQDTSGPGAKNIQYF. CDR3 nucleotide sequence: TGTGCCAGCAGCCAAGATACTAGCGGGCCCGGAGCCAAAAACATTCAGTACTTC.